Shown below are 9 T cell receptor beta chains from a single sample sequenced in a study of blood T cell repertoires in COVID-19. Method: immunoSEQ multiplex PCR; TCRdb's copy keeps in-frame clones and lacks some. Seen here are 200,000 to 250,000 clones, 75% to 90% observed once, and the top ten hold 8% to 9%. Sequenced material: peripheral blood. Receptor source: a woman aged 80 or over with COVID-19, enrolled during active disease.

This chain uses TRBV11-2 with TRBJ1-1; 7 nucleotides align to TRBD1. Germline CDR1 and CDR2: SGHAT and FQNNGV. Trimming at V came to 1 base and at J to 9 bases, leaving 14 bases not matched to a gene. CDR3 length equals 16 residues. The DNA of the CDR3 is TGTGCCAGCAGCTTAGCCGTGCGGCCCGACAGGGACCAAGCTTTCTTT. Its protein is CASSLAVRPDRDQAFF.

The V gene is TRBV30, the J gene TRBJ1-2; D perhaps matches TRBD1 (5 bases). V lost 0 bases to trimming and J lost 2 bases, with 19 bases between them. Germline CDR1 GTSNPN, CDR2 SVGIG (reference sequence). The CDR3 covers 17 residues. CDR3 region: CAWSVLKGVRLNYGYTF. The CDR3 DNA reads TGTGCCTGGAGTGTACTAAAAGGGGTCCGCCTCAACTATGGCTACACCTTC. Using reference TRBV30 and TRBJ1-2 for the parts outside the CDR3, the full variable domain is SQTIHQWPATLVQPVGSPLSLECTVEGTSNPNLYWYRQAAGRGLQLLFYSVGIGQISSEVPQNLSASRPQDRQFILSSKKLLLSDSGFYLCAWSVLKGVRLNYGYTFGSGTRLTVV.

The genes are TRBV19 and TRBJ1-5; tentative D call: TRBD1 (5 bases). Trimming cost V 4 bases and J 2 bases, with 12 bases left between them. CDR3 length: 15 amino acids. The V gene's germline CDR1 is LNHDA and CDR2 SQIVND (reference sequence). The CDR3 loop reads CASSSPGKGNQPQHF. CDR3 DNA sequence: TGTGCCAGTAGTAGTCCAGGGAAGGGCAATCAGCCCCAGCATTTT. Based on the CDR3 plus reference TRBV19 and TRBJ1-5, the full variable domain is DGGITQSPKYLFRKEGQNVTLSCEQNLNHDAMYWYRQDPGQGLRLIYYSQIVNDFQKGDIAEGYSVSREKKESFPLTVTSAQKNPTAFYLCASSSPGKGNQPQHFGDGTRLSIL.

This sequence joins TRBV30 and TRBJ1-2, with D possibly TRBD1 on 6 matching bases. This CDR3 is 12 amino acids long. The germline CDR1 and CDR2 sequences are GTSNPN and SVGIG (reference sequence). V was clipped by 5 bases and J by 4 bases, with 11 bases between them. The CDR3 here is CAWRTGFYGYTF. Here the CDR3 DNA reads TGTGCCTGGCGTACAGGGTTCTATGGCTACACCTTC.

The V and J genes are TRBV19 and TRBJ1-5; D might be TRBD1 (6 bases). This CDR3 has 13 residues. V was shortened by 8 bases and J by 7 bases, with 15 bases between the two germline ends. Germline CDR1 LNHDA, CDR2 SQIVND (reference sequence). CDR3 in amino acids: CASWGRGEQPQHF. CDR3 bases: TGTGCCAGTTGGGGGAGGGGGGAACAGCCCCAGCATTTT. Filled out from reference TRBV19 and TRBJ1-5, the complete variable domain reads DGGITQSPKYLFRKEGQNVTLSCEQNLNHDAMYWYRQDPGQGLRLIYYSQIVNDFQKGDIAEGYSVSREKKESFPLTVTSAQKNPTAFYLCASWGRGEQPQHFGDGTRLSIL.

CDR3 DNA: TGCGCCAGCAGTCCCTCAGGGGACGGCGAAGGTATGAACACTGAAGCTTTCTTT. Protein sequence: CASSPSGDGEGMNTEAFF. The chain links TRBV10-1 to TRBJ1-1; TRBD1 might be the D (6 bases). V lost 5 bases and J 0 bases, leaving 22 bases between the germline ends. Germline V gene lookup returns CDR1 WNHNN and CDR2 SYGVQD (reference sequence). CDR3 length: 18 amino acids.

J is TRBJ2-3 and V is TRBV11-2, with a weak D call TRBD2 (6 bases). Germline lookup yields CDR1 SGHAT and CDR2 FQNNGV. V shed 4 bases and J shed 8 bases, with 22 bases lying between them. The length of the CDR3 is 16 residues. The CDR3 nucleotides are TGTGCCAGCAGCTCCGCGGGGCGACCCGATCTGGGTACGCAGTATTTT. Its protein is CASSSAGRPDLGTQYF.

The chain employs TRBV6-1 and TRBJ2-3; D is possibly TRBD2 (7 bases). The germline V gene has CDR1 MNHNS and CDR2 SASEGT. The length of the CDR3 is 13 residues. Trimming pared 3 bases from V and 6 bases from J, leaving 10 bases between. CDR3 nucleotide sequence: TGTGCCAGCAGTGAGGCGGGGGCGGATACGCAGTATTTT. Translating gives CASSEAGADTQYF.

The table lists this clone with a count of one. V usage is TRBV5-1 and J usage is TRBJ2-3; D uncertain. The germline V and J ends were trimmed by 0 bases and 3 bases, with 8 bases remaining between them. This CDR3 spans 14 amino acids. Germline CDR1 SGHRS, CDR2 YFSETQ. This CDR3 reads CASSLASQTDTQYF. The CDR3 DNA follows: TGCGCCAGCAGCTTGGCTTCCCAGACAGATACGCAGTATTTT.